One sample yielded the 18 T cell receptor beta chains listed below, sequenced in a study of blood T cell repertoires in COVID-19 (dated by TCRdb to about 2020). The library was produced with the immunoSEQ multiplex PCR assay. In its TCRdb copy, this immuneACCESS table keeps in-frame sequences only and misses some clones. Where compared with another copy, unresolved V genes explain less than half of these, and the others have no known cause. The sample table records around 330,000 clones; 70% to 90% of these occur just once. Roughly a tenth of the sample rests with the top ten. Sequenced: PBMCs or T cells enriched from blood (not recorded which). Source of these receptors: a woman aged 40 to 50 who had recovered from COVID-19.

The chain is built from TRBV27 and TRBJ2-1; 8 bases fit TRBD2. The germline V gene encodes CDR1 MNHEY and CDR2 SMNVEV (reference sequence). CDR3 size: 16 residues. Germline trimming cut 3 bases from V and 3 bases from J; bases unmatched to any gene: 7. CDR3 loop: CASSLRTSPRYNEQFF. In DNA, the CDR3 is TGTGCCAGCAGTTTGAGGACTAGCCCACGCTACAATGAGCAGTTCTTC.

The V gene is TRBV5-4, the J gene TRBJ2-5; D is possibly TRBD1 (5 bases). Germline CDR1 reads SGHNT; CDR2 reads YYREEE (reference sequence). The CDR3 totals 13 residues. Trimming shortened V by 1 base and J by 3 bases, and 7 bases separated the two germline ends. CDR3 nucleotides: TGTGCCAGCAGCTTGACGACAGAAGAGACCCAGTACTTC. Amino acid sequence: CASSLTTEETQYF.

This rearrangement joins TRBV15 to TRBJ2-7, with 11 bases matching TRBD2. The V and J ends lost 0 bases and 3 bases, in that order; junction bases with no gene match: 13. The germline gives CDR1 LNHNV, CDR2 YYDKDF (reference sequence). The CDR3 is 19 residues long. The CDR3 loop is CATSRDLRDSGTSGYEQYF. The CDR3 nucleotides are TGTGCCACCAGCAGAGATTTACGAGACAGCGGGACTAGCGGCTACGAGCAGTACTTC. Full variable domain (remainder filled in from reference TRBV15 and TRBJ2-7): DAMVIQNPRYQVTQFGKPVTLSCSQTLNHNVMYWYQQKSSQAPKLLFHYYDKDFNNEADTPDNFQSRRPNTSFCFLDIRSPGLGDTAMYLCATSRDLRDSGTSGYEQYFGPGTRLTVT.

The chain employs TRBV24-1 and TRBJ1-5, with D perhaps TRBD1 (6 bases). V lost 9 bases and J 2 bases, leaving 16 bases between the germline ends. CDR3 size: 15 residues. Per the germline V gene, CDR1 is KGHDR and CDR2 is SFDVKD. DNA of the CDR3: TGTGCCACCGACCCGGGGGGGGGCGGCAATCAGCCCCAGCATTTT. This translates into CATDPGGGGNQPQHF.

J is TRBJ2-3 and V is TRBV2; TRBD2 matches at 9 bases. This CDR3 is 18 amino acids long. V shed 1 base, J shed 8 bases, and the junction held 16 bases outside the gene matches. Germline values: CDR1 SNHLY, CDR2 FYNNEI. For the CDR3, the DNA is TGTGCCAGCAGTGAAGGAACTAGCGGGCGCTCTATGTTGGGTACGCAGTATTTT. Protein product: CASSEGTSGRSMLGTQYF.

V gene TRBV10-3 combines with J gene TRBJ2-1; 8 bases agree with TRBD2. J gave up 8 bases and V 8 bases, and 17 bases lay outside the gene matches. The CDR3 covers 16 residues. Germline CDR1 reads ENHRY; CDR2 reads SYGVKD. CDR3 sequence (DNA): TGTGCCATCTATCCAGGGCCTAGCGGGCCTGCCGATGAGCAGTTCTTC. Its protein product is CAIYPGPSGPADEQFF.

V and J are TRBV4-2 and TRBJ1-2; TRBD1 is a possible D gene (5 bases). Germline V gene data show CDR1 as LGHNA and CDR2 as YNFKEQ. The CDR3 contains 18 residues. V dropped 2 bases and J dropped 0 bases, with 19 bases sitting between them. The CDR3 nucleotides read TGTGCCAGCAGCCAAAATTTTGGGACTTCCTCTACTAACTATGGCTACACCTTC. Amino acids: CASSQNFGTSSTNYGYTF.

In nucleotides, the CDR3 is TGTGCCAGCAGCTCTGGGACAGGGTCCACTGAAGCTTTCTTT. It specifies CASSSGTGSTEAFF. This chain links TRBV7-3 with TRBJ1-1, with 9 bases matching TRBD1. From germline, CDR1 is SGHTA and CDR2 FQGTGA. This CDR3 region has 14 residues. V shed 4 bases and J 4 bases; nucleotides not matched to a gene: 4.

This clone was seen just once. The V gene is TRBV15, the J gene TRBJ2-7; the match to TRBD1 covers 7 bases. Germline loops: CDR1 LNHNV, CDR2 YYDKDF (reference sequence). This CDR3 is 19 amino acids long. V trimming: 0 bases; J trimming: 2 bases; junction bases outside the gene matches: 16. CDR3 region: CATSRDHPPPTGSAYEQYF. The CDR3 nucleotides are TGTGCCACCAGCAGAGATCACCCGCCCCCGACAGGGTCTGCCTACGAGCAGTACTTC.

The chain uses TRBV7-2 and TRBJ1-3; no clear D. There are 16 residues in the CDR3. The germline V gene encodes CDR1 SGHTA and CDR2 FQGNSA. V was trimmed by 0 bases and J by 0 bases, leaving 9 bases between them. CDR3 DNA: TGTGCCAGCAGCTTAGCGCGTTCCATCTCTGGAAACACCATATATTTT. This translates into CASSLARSISGNTIYF.

The rearrangement links TRBV19 to TRBJ2-7, with 9 positions matching TRBD1. V lost 4 bases to trimming and J lost 7 bases; unmatched junction nucleotides: 8. The CDR3 is made up of 14 amino acids. The germline CDR1 and CDR2 sequences are LNHDA and SQIVND (reference sequence). The CDR3 region has the DNA TGTGCCAGTAGTACCGGACAGGGGCTACGAGAGCAGTACTTC. As protein: CASSTGQGLREQYF.

V is TRBV19 and J is TRBJ2-1; 11 bases map to TRBD1. This CDR3 region has 16 residues. V gave up 6 bases and J gave up 8 bases; unmatched junction bases: 12. Germline V gives CDR1 LNHDA, CDR2 SQIVND (reference sequence). This CDR3 reads CASSTPPGQGGHEQFF. DNA of the CDR3: TGTGCCAGTAGCACCCCGCCGGGACAGGGGGGCCATGAGCAGTTCTTC. The full variable domain, with the rest looked up from reference TRBV19 and TRBJ2-1, is DGGITQSPKYLFRKEGQNVTLSCEQNLNHDAMYWYRQDPGQGLRLIYYSQIVNDFQKGDIAEGYSVSREKKESFPLTVTSAQKNPTAFYLCASSTPPGQGGHEQFFGPGTRLTVL.

This clone has only one observation. The chain combines TRBV4-3 with TRBJ2-5; tentatively, D is TRBD1 (5 bases). The CDR3 is 15 amino acids. Deletions cut 0 bases from V and 3 bases from J, with 11 bases between. Germline CDR1 LGHNA, CDR2 YSLEER. Here the CDR3 reads CASSQDPDRKETQYF. CDR3 nucleotide sequence: TGCGCCAGCAGCCAAGATCCCGACAGAAAAGAGACCCAGTACTTC.

The rearrangement joins TRBV7-9 to TRBJ2-2; D is ambiguous. Trimming shortened V by 5 bases and J by 13 bases, and 8 bases separated the two germline ends. The CDR3 covers 10 residues. CDR1 and CDR2 from the germline V gene are SEHNR and FQNEAQ (reference sequence). CDR3 amino acids: CASSERRLFF. The DNA of the CDR3 is TGTGCCAGCAGCGAGAGGCGGCTGTTTTTT.

The gene calls are TRBV19 and TRBJ1-1, with D possibly being TRBD1 (5 bases). The CDR3 spans 15 residues. Germline CDR1 and CDR2: LNHDA and SQIVND (reference sequence). Trimming left V 5 bases short and J 1 base short, with 14 bases between. The DNA for the CDR3 is TGTGCCAGTAGTTCGGGGGGAGGATCGAACACTGAAGCTTTCTTT. Amino acid sequence: CASSSGGGSNTEAFF.

The CDR3 DNA sequence: TGTGCCAGCAGTTTCGCGGGAGGGCCCTACGAGCAGTACTTC. Translated, it gives CASSFAGGPYEQYF. The chain combines TRBV27 with TRBJ2-7; TRBD2 aligns across 9 bases. The V segment lost 3 bases and the J segment 2 bases; nucleotides outside the gene matches: 2. The germline gives CDR1 MNHEY, CDR2 SMNVEV (reference sequence). The CDR3 is made up of 14 amino acids.

DNA for the CDR3: TGTGCCAGCAGTTCCTACGTCCTCACAGATACGCAGTATTTT. Amino acids: CASSSYVLTDTQYF. The chain carries TRBV27 and TRBJ2-3; no definite D call. V lost 4 bases and J lost 2, with 10 bases in between. CDR3 length: 14 residues. Germline CDR1 reads MNHEY; CDR2 reads SMNVEV (reference sequence).

Concerning this clone: A read error may produce the germline difference seen at one junction end. V is TRBV4-3 and J is TRBJ1-2; D is undetermined. In germline, CDR1 is LGHNA, CDR2 YSLEER. CDR3 length: 16 amino acids. The CDR3 DNA is TGCGCCAGCAGACAAGATTGGACCGGGGATGGCTATGGCTACACCTTC. Translation: CASRQDWTGDGYGYTF.